This record looks at one TCR beta chain sequence and its context. Its binding antigen is unknown. No much larger clone is present one base from it, and per-base qualities are unavailable. These data come from a study of cytomegalovirus exposure and HLA in healthy donors (dated by TCRdb to about 2017). Turning to the overall study: An earlier analysis of several hundred of the donors reported 250 to 350 Gb of sequence data and 117 million unique TCR beta sequences obtained from about 179 million T cells. About 300 gigabases of sequencing data and 78 million or so unique TCR sequences were included in an early release covering roughly 600 HLA-typed donors. Among the 398 genotyped donors, around 81% belonged to the genetic ancestry cluster associated with self-reported Caucasian donors. The aim of the study was to test whether cataloging public T cell receptors could identify signatures of past pathogen exposure. Using immunosequencing, the study profiled T cell repertoires from some 670 subjects and related those repertoires to cytomegalovirus serostatus. Besides the first cohort of approximately 670 subjects, a separate validation cohort made up of 95 to 150 different subjects was used. To predict cytomegalovirus infection status, the study brought together high-throughput TCR immunosequencing, statistical association of individual TCRs with disease status, and machine learning. A later analysis re-analyzed previously published TCR beta repertoires from 600 to 850 donors and added high-resolution HLA genotyping to study TCR occurrence patterns. Rather than using new phenotypic data, the later analysis identified candidate immune exposures from TCR beta sequences and from how often those sequences occurred across donors. An earlier analysis of some 500 of the donors applied high-throughput TCR beta sequencing to assess whether each TCR beta V gene segment acted as functional or pseudogenic. Alongside the repertoire data, information on donor age, sex, ethnicity and CMV serostatus was compiled. Genome-wide SNP genotypes for about 55% of the roughly 670 donors were used in a later genetic analysis, which treated that subset as a discovery cohort. All discovery cohort repertoires had been generated using a single sequencing platform. Both class I and class II loci were covered by HLA typing, at four-digit resolution. The number of donors typed differed by locus, with roughly 620-630 for A, B, C, DRB1 and DQB1, 522 for DQA1, about 610 for DPA1, and about 450 for DPB1. About five DR-DQ haplotypes were treated as single units for association and clustering because of strong linkage in the cohort. Among roughly 400 genotyped donors of the cohort, an average of approximately 240,000 unique TCR beta nucleotide sequences was sequenced per donor, of which roughly 17% were non-productive. Overall study outcomes, separate from this receptor: Broadly in line with IMGT annotations, most TCR beta V segments showed up in productive rearrangements about 87% or about 30% of the time in an earlier analysis of 450 to 600 of the donors. The classifier was reported to diagnose cytomegalovirus status with high specificity and sensitivity in both the original cohort and the validation cohort. When HLA alleles, especially DR and DQ, strongly co-occurred, TCR associations were difficult to assign to individual alleles. The earlier analysis of approximately 590 of the donors excluded some 15 rarely observed V segments, including chromosome 9 orphons, because counts were too low. According to a later analysis, parvovirus B19, influenza, CMV and Epstein-Barr virus appeared linked to several top co-occurrence clusters. The cohort was sequenced for TCR beta chains only, and without alpha or paired-chain data the features that could be detected were limited. Most TCR sequences were seen in very few donors, while some public TCRs were found in many individuals. In a later genetic analysis, fewer N-insertions in productive TCRs were reported among donors in an Asian-associated ancestry cluster than the roughly 700-donor mean. A later analysis found that HLA-associated TCR beta chains were more clonally expanded and had lower generation probabilities than equally common non-associated chains. CMV serostatus was the only immune exposure information available for the cohort. Linkage disequilibrium might explain the correlated functional status among segregating V segments, but an unknown experimental factor could not be excluded. The presence/absence analyses assumed that sequencing depth was roughly uniform across donors, and that assumption may not be true. According to a later analysis, most CMV-associated TCR beta chains appeared to be HLA-restricted, and the HLA associations seemed to be driven largely by CMV exposure. A further reported finding was that TCR beta sequences accurately predicted the HLA-A and HLA-B alleles for most subjects in the first cohort. According to a later analysis, TCR association rates differed among HLA loci, with DRB1 alleles showing the most associated TCRs and HLA-C alleles showing the fewest. The 87-base-pair reads could not distinguish some IMGT-functional V segments, including TRBV6-2 and TRBV6-3, so those segments were excluded. It was suggested by the authors that the approach could potentially be generalized to other disease states and immunological phenotypes. Because HLA typing was missing for some donors at each locus, association tests included only the typed subset. A group of highly shared sequence variants was considered likely to be a technical artifact of the sequencing pipeline. In a later genetic analysis, a missense DCLRE1C variant was associated with V-gene and J-gene trimming of TCR beta chains, and the association was replicated in an independent cohort. The study gave a list of more than 150 TCR beta chains associated with cytomegalovirus. A few of the identified cytomegalovirus-associated TCR beta chains were confirmed in vitro to be specific for cytomegalovirus antigens. A later analysis associated about 17,000 TCR beta sequences with specific HLA alleles at a false discovery rate of 0.05.

The CDR3 runs 16 residues from the cysteine to the phenylalanine. Only the CDR3 DNA is retained, 48 bases long and in frame from the first base. Between the V and J ends, shortened by 2 bases and 8 bases respectively, the junction contains 16 bases. CDR1 and CDR2, looked up from the germline V gene, are SGHVS and FQNEAQ. The library was generated by the immunoSEQ multiplex PCR assay. For the multiplex PCR, a mixture combining 60 forward primers for TCR Vbeta segments and 13 reverse primers for TCR Jbeta segments was used. The CDR3 region of rearranged TCR beta genes was amplified from genomic DNA with a multiplex PCR assay. The amplified TCR beta libraries were sequenced on the Illumina HiSeq System as 87-base-pair reads. Regarding the original processing steps: In a later analysis, tens of millions of unique TCR beta chains were counted across the 690 or so repertoires, and about 9.9 million of these chains were shared by at least two donors. Raw reads were error-corrected and collapsed into unique sequences with a nearest-neighbor algorithm that merged closely related sequences to remove PCR and sequencing errors. V, D and J gene segments were assigned by aligning CDR3 sequences to IMGT reference sequences. For a sequence to be retained, a match of at least six nucleotides to both a V gene segment and a J gene segment was required. A rearrangement counted as productive if the CDR3 had no stop codons and remained in frame with V and J, and every other rearrangement counted as non-productive. CDR3 was defined by IMGT convention, running from the second conserved V-encoded cysteine to the conserved J-encoded phenylalanine. In an earlier analysis of around 570 of the donors, sequences lacking an unambiguous match to a single V gene segment were excluded. In an earlier analysis of more than 500 of the donors, a V segment was called functional when productive rearrangements were above 56.7%, and segregating when the standard deviation between donors exceeded 5%. A statistical classification framework was built for diagnosing cytomegalovirus status from the catalog of TCR beta chain sequences. V and J gene assignment, in a later analysis, came from comparing TCR nucleotide sequences with IMGT/GENE-DB human TR gene sequences. In a later analysis, CDR3 sequences and most-parsimonious VDJ recombination scenarios were assigned using the TCRdist pipeline. In a later analysis, every TCR beta chain was defined by the combination of its CDR3 amino acid sequence and its V-gene family, and reads without a unique V-gene family were dropped. In a later analysis, 500 to 650 highly shared, low-generation-probability nucleotide sequences were removed to address suspected cross-contamination and a sequencing artifact. In a later analysis, a clonal expansion index for each public chain was calculated from normalized within-repertoire ranks of inferred template counts. Generation probabilities in a later analysis came from a VDJ recombination model fitted to out-of-frame rearrangements, and those results were checked against IGoR. Hypergeometric tests were used in a later analysis to score TCR-TCR, TCR-HLA and TCR-CMV co-occurrence, with a repertoire-size bias correction applied to the TCR pairs. False discovery rates were estimated in a later analysis by permuting HLA or CMV assignments 20 times. In a later analysis, co-occurring TCRs were grouped using DBSCAN, with TCRdist sequence similarity added in when clustering inside HLA-allele-positive subsets. Repertoires with fewer than 30,000 or more than 120,000 public chains were left out of co-occurrence clustering, as were about 5 repertoires with anomalous nucleotide sharing. TCRdb took over this immuneACCESS table, retaining in-frame rearrangements with V and J assigned. Such tables are incomplete; in checked studies, under half of the missing clones stem from an unresolved V gene, and the remainder is unexplained. The V and J calls and clone size come from that table; D and trimming were worked out from the DNA. The sample table contains 100,000 to 150,000 clones; only one count was recorded for roughly 77% of them. Together, the top ten hold about 2% of the sample.

The cohort was made up of approximately 700 healthy bone marrow donors. All cohort members were sampled while nominally healthy, although unrecorded immune exposures were likely present. The donor was CMV seronegative and was included in the group of around 320 seronegative cohort members. Each donor provided a peripheral blood sample, and peripheral blood mononuclear cells were used for TCR beta sequencing. The Qiagen DNeasy Blood Extraction Kit was used to extract genomic DNA from the blood cell samples. The receptor was isolated from a man between 18 and 35 years old in good health and CMV-seronegative. Source material: PBMCs. The rearrangement combines TRBV7-8 with TRBJ1-6, and perhaps TRBD1 as D gene, on 5 matching bases. CDR3 region: CASSLKRGGKHSPLHF. The nucleotide sequence is TGTGCCAGCAGCTTAAAGAGGGGAGGGAAGCATTCACCCCTCCACTTT.